This entry lists 8 T cell receptor beta chains sequenced from one sample in a study of shared clonotypes between healthy human individuals. CD45RO-negative, CCR7-positively selected cells formed the naive CD8 fraction, excluding terminally differentiated effector memory CD45RA+ cells. Generated by immunoSEQ multiplex PCR, the TCRdb table keeps only in-frame clones and is missing some. The sample records 1.5 million to 2.5 million clones, about 95% being singletons. Source material: naive CD8+ T cells sorted from blood. Source of these receptors: a young man in good health.

The chain is built from TRBV7-6 and TRBJ2-7; 12 nucleotides match TRBD2. CDR1 is SGHVS, CDR2 FNYEAQ, per germline. The V segment lost 5 bases and the J segment 3 bases; nucleotides outside the gene matches: 11. The CDR3 covers 17 residues. The CDR3 DNA is TGTGCCAGCAGCCTAGGACTCGGGACTAGCGGGCTCTACGAGCAGTACTTC. It translates to CASSLGLGTSGLYEQYF.

The chain links TRBV27 to TRBJ1-1; a weak D match, TRBD1 (5 bases). Germline assignment: CDR1 MNHEY and CDR2 SMNVEV (reference sequence). The CDR3 runs to 13 residues. V lost 4 bases and J 2 bases, leaving 8 bases between the germline ends. CDR3 sequence reads: CASSWGYNTEAFF. The DNA of the CDR3 is TGTGCCAGCAGTTGGGGCTACAACACTGAAGCTTTCTTT.

V is TRBV7-9 and J is TRBJ1-1; D is unresolved. Germline V gene sequence: CDR1 SEHNR, CDR2 FQNEAQ (reference sequence). Trimming stripped 2 bases from V and 3 bases from J, with 10 bases between. The CDR3 sequence is 14 residues long. DNA of the CDR3: TGTGCCAGCAGCTTATCAGAAACGGACACTGAAGCTTTCTTT. Protein product: CASSLSETDTEAFF.

The V call is TRBV29-1, the J call TRBJ1-2; no clear D gene. CDR1 and CDR2 (germline): SQVTM, ANQGSEA. This CDR3 is built from 13 residues. Trimming removed 5 bases from V and 8 bases from J, with 18 bases in between. The CDR3 bases are TGCAGCGTTTACGGCGGTCTTCTAGGGGGCTACACCTTC. Amino acids: CSVYGGLLGGYTF.

Remarks on this clone: Other DNA sequences within the sample encode an identical CDR3. CDR3 residues: CASSLTLADEQYF. The DNA of the CDR3 is TGTGCCAGCAGCTTGACACTAGCGGACGAGCAGTACTTC. The rearrangement joins TRBV7-6 to TRBJ2-7; 8 bases match TRBD2. J lost 5 bases, V lost 3 bases, and 3 bases had no gene match. The germline V gene has CDR1 SGHVS and CDR2 FNYEAQ. The CDR3 spans 13 residues.

The CDR3 loop is CASRGSYNEQFF. The CDR3 DNA is TGTGCCAGCAGGGGATCCTACAATGAGCAGTTCTTC. The rearrangement links TRBV2 to TRBJ2-1, with D unresolved. From germline, CDR1 is SNHLY and CDR2 FYNNEI. V lost 6 bases to trimming and J lost 1 base, with 4 bases between them. This CDR3 spans 12 amino acids.

V gene TRBV19 combines with J gene TRBJ2-7; 8 nucleotides line up with TRBD2. The V gene's germline CDR1 is LNHDA and CDR2 SQIVND (reference sequence). This CDR3 contains 15 residues. Germline trimming cut 0 bases from V and 6 bases from J; bases unmatched to any gene: 7. CDR3 coding DNA: TGTGCCAGTAGTATAGATCGGGAGGGCCCCATCGAGCAGTACTTC. It codes for CASSIDREGPIEQYF. The full variable domain, in which reference TRBV19 and TRBJ2-7 provide the parts outside the CDR3, is DGGITQSPKYLFRKEGQNVTLSCEQNLNHDAMYWYRQDPGQGLRLIYYSQIVNDFQKGDIAEGYSVSREKKESFPLTVTSAQKNPTAFYLCASSIDREGPIEQYFGPGTRLTVT.

The V call is TRBV9, the J call TRBJ2-5; D is unresolved. The CDR3 extends over 13 amino acids. The V end was cut by 3 bases, the J end by 5 bases, with 11 bases between. Germline-derived CDR1 and CDR2 are SGDLS and YYNGEE. The CDR3 loop is CASSGKEGETQYF. DNA for the CDR3: TGTGCCAGCAGCGGAAAGGAAGGCGAGACCCAGTACTTC.